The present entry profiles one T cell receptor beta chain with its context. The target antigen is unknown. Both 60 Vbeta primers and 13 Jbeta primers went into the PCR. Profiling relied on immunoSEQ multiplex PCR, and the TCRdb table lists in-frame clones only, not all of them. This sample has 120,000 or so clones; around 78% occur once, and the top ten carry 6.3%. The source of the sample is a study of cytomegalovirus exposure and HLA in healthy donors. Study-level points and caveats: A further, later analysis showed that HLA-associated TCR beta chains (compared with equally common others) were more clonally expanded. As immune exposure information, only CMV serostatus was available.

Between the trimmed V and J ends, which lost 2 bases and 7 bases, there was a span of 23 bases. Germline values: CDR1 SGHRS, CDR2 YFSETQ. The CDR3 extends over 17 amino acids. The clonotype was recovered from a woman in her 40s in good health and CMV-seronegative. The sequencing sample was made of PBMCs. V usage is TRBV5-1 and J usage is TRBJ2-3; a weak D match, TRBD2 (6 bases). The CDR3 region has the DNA TGCGCCAGCAGCTTTTTAGGGACTCCGATAGGAAGATATACGCAGTATTTT. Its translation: CASSFLGTPIGRYTQYF.